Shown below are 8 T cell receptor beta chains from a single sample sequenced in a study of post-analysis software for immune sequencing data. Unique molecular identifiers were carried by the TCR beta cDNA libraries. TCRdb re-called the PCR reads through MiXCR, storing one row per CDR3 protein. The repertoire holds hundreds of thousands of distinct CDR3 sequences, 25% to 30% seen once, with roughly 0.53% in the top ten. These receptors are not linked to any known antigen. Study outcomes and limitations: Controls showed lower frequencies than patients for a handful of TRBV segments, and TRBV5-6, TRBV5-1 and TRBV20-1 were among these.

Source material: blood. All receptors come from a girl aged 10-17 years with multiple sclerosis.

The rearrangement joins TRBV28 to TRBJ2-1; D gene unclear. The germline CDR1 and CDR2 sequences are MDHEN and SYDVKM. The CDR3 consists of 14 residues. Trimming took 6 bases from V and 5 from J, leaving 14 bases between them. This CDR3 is CASSWVTVNNEQFF. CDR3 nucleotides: TGTGCCAGCAGCTGGGTGACGGTTAACAATGAGCAGTTCTTC.

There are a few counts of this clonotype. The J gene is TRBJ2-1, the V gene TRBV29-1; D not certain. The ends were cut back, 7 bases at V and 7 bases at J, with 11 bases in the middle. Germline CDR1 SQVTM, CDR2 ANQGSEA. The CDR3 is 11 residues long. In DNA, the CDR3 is TGCAGCGCCCCCGTCGGAAATGAGCAGTTCTTC. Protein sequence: CSAPVGNEQFF.

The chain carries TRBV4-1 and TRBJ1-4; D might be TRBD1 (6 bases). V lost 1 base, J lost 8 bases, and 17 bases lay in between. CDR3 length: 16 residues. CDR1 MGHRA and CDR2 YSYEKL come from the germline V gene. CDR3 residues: CASSQAIGTLSEKLFF. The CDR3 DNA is TGCGCCAGCAGCCAAGCTATTGGGACACTCAGCGAAAAACTGTTTTTT.

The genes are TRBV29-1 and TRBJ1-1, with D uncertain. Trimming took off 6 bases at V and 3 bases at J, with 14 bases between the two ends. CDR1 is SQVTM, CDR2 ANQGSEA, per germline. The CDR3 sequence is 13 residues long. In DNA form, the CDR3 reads TGCAGCGTGGGATTAGCAAGGGACACTGAAGCTTTCTTT. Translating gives CSVGLARDTEAFF. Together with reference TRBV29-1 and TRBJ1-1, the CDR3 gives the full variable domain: SAVISQKPSRDICQRGTSLTIQCQVDSQVTMMFWYRQQPGQSLTLIATANQGSEATYESGFVIDKFPISRPNLTFSTLTVSNMSPEDSSIYLCSVGLARDTEAFFGQGTRLTVV.

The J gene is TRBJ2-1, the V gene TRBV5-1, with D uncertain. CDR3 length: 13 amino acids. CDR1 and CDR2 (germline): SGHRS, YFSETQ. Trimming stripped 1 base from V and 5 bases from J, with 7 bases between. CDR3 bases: TGCGCCAGCAGCTTGTTAAGGAACAATGAGCAGTTCTTC. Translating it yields CASSLLRNNEQFF. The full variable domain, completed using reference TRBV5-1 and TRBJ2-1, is KAGVTQTPRYLIKTRGQQVTLSCSPISGHRSVSWYQQTPGQGLQFLFEYFSETQRNKGNFPGRFSGRQFSNSRSEMNVSTLELGDSALYLCASSLLRNNEQFFGPGTRLTVL.

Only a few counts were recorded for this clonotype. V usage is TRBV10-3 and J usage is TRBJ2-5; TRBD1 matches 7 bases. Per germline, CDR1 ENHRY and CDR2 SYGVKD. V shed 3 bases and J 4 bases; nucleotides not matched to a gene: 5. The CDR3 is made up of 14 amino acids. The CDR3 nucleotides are TGTGCCATCAGTGACCCGGACAGGAGAGAGACCCAGTACTTC. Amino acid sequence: CAISDPDRRETQYF.

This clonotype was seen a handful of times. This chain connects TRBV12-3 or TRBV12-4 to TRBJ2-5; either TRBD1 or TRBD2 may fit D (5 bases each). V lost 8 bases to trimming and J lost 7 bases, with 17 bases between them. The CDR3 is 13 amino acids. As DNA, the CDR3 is TGTGCCAGCGGCCGAAGTACCGGGGCGACCCAGTACTTC. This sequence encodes CASGRSTGATQYF.

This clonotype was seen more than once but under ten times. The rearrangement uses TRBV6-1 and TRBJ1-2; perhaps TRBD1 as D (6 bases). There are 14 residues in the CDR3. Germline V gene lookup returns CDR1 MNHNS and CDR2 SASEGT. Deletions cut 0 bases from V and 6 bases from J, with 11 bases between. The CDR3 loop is CASSEAPGEHGYTF. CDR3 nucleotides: TGTGCCAGCAGTGAAGCCCCAGGGGAGCATGGCTACACCTTC.